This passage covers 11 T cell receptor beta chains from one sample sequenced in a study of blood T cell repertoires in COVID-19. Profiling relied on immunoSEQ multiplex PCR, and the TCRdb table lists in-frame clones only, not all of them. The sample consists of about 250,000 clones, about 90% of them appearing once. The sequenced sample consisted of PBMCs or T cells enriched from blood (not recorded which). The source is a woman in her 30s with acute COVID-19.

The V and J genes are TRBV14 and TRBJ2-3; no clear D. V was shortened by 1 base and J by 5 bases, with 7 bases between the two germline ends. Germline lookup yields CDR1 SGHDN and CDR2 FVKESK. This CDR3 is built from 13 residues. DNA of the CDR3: TGTGCCAGCAGCCAAGTCGGTGGAGATACGCAGTATTTT. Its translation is CASSQVGGDTQYF.

The CDR3, as DNA: TGTGCCAGCAGCCCCGTATTGCACGGTAACACCGGGGAGCTGTTTTTT. Translating gives CASSPVLHGNTGELFF. This sequence joins TRBV7-3 and TRBJ2-2; D ambiguous. The V end lost 5 bases, the J end lost 2 bases, and 15 bases lay between the germline ends. The germline V gene has CDR1 SGHTA and CDR2 FQGTGA. The CDR3 has 16 residues.

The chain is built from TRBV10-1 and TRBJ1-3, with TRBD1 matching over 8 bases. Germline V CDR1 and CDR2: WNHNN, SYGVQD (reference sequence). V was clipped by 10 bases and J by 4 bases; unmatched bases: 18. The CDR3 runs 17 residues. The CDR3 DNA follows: TGCGCCACCGTCTCGGAGGGACAGGACCAGGTCGGAAACACCATATATTTT. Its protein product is CATVSEGQDQVGNTIYF.

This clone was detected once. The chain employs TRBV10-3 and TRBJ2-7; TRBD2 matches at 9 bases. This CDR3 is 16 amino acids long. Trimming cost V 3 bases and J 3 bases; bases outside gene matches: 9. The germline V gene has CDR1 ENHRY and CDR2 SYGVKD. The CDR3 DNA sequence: TGTGCCATCAGTGATCCTGGTAGCGGGAGAATCTACGAGCAGTACTTC. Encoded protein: CAISDPGSGRIYEQYF.

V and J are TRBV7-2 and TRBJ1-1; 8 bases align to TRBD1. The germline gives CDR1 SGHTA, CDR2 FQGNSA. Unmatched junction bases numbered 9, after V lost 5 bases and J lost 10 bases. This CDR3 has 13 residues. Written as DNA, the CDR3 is TGTGCCAGCAGCCCCAGGGGGCAGCTCGGAGCTTTCTTT. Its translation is CASSPRGQLGAFF.

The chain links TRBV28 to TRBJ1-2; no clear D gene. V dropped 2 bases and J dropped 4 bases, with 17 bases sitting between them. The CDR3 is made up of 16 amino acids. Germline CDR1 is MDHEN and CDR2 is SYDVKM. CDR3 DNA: TGTGCCAGCAGTTTAATTCGGGTGGTCATACCCTATGGCTACACCTTC. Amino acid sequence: CASSLIRVVIPYGYTF.

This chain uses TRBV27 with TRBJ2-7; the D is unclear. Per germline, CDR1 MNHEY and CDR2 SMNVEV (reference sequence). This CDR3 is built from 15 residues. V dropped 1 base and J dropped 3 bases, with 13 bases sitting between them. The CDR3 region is CASSLYWRGNYEQYF. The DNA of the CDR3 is TGTGCCAGCAGTTTATACTGGAGAGGTAACTACGAGCAGTACTTC.

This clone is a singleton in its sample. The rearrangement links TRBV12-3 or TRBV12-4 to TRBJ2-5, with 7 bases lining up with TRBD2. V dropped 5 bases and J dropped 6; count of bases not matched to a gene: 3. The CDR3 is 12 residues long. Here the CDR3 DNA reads TGTGCCAGCAGTCTGGGGGGGAAGACCCAGTACTTC. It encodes CASSLGGKTQYF.

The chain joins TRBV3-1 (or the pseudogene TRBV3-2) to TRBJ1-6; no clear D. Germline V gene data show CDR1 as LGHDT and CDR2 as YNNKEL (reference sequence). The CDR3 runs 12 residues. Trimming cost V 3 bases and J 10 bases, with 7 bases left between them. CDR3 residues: CASSQPRSPLHF. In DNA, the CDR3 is TGTGCCAGCAGCCAGCCCCGGTCACCCCTCCACTTT.

Written as DNA, the CDR3 is TGTGCCAGCAGCACCCCTACCCCTATATCGTTTAGCGGGAGTTATGAGCAGTTCTTC. Amino acids: CASSTPTPISFSGSYEQFF. The gene calls are TRBV28 and TRBJ2-1; the match to TRBD2 covers 9 bases. In germline, CDR1 is MDHEN, CDR2 SYDVKM. The CDR3 covers 19 residues. The J segment lost 8 bases and the V segment lost 6 bases, leaving 23 bases of the junction unmatched.

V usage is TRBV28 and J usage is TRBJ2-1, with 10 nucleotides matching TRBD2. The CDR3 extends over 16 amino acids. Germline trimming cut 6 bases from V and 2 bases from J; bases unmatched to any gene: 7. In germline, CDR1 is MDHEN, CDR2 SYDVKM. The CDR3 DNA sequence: TGTGCCAGCAGCCCCCATAGCGGGGGGCCCTACAATGAGCAGTTCTTC. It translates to CASSPHSGGPYNEQFF.